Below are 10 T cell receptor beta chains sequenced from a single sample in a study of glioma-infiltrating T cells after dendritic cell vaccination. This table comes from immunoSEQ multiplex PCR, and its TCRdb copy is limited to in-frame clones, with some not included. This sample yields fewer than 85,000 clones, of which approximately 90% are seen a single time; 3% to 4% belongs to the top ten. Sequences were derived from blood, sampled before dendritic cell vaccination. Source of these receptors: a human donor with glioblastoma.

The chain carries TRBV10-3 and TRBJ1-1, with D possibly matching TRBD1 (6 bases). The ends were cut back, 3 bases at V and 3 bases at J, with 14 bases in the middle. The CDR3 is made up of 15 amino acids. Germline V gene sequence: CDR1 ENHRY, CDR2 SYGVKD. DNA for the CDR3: TGTGCCATCAGTGACAGGCAGGGGAGGGACACTGAAGCTTTCTTT. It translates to CAISDRQGRDTEAFF.

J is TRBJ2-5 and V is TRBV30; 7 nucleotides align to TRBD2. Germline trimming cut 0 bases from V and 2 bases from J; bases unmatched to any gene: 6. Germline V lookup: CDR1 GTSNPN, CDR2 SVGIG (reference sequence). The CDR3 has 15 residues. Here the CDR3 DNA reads TGTGCCTGGAGTGTACCGAGCGGGGTTCAAGAGACCCAGTACTTC. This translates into CAWSVPSGVQETQYF.

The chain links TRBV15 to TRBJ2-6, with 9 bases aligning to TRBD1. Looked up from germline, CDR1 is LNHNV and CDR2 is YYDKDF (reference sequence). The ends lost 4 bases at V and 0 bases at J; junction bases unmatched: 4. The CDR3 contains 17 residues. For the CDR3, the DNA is TGTGCCACCAGCATAACAGGGGGCATCTCTGGGGCCAACGTCCTGACTTTC. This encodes CATSITGGISGANVLTF.

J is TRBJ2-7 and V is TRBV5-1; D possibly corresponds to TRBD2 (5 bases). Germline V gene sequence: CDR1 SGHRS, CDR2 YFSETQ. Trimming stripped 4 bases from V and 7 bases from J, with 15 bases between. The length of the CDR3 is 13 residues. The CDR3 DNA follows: TGCGCCAGCAGCCCGACTAATTTGGGGGAGCAGTACTTC. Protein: CASSPTNLGEQYF.

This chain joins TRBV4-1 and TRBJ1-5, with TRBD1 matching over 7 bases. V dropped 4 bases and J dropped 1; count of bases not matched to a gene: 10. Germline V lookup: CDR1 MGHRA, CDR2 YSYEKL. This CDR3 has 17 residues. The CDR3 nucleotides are TGCGCCAGCAGCCGCATACTGACAGGGTTAAGCAATCAGCCCCAGCATTTT. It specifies CASSRILTGLSNQPQHF.

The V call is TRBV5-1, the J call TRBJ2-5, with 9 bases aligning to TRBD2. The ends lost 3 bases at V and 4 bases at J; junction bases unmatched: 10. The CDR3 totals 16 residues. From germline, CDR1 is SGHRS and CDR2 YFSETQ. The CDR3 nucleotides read TGCGCCAGCAGCTCCCAGGGCGGGGGGGTTGGAGAGACCCAGTACTTC. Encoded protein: CASSSQGGGVGETQYF.

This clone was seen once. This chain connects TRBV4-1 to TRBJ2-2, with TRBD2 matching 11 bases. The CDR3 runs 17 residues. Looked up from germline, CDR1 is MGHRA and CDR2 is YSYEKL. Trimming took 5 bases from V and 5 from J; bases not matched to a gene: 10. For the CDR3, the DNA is TGCGCCAGCAGCACCGAGTGGCTAGCGGGAGGAACCGGGGAGCTGTTTTTT. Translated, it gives CASSTEWLAGGTGELFF.

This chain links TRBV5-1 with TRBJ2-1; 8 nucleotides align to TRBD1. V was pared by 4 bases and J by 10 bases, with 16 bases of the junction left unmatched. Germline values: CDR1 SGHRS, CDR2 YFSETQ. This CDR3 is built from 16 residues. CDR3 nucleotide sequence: TGCGCCAGCAGCGGTCGACAGGGGACGACCCCGGAGGAGCAGTTCTTC. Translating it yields CASSGRQGTTPEEQFF.

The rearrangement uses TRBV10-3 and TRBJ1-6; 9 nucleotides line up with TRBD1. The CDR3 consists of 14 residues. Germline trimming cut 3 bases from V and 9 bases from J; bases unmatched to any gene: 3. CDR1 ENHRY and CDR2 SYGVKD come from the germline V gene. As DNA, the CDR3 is TGTGCCATCAGTGAAGGGACAGGGCTTTCACCCCTCCACTTT. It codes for CAISEGTGLSPLHF.

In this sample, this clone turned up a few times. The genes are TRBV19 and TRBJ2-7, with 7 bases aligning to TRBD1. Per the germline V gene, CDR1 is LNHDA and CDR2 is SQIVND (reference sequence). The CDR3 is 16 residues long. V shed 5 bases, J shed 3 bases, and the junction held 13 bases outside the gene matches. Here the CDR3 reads CASSRSRDSPFYEQYF. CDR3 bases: TGTGCCAGTAGTCGCTCCCGGGACAGCCCTTTCTACGAGCAGTACTTC. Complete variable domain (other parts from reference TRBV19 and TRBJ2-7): DGGITQSPKYLFRKEGQNVTLSCEQNLNHDAMYWYRQDPGQGLRLIYYSQIVNDFQKGDIAEGYSVSREKKESFPLTVTSAQKNPTAFYLCASSRSRDSPFYEQYFGPGTRLTVT.